This entry describes one T cell receptor (beta chain). What it recognizes is unknown. This record belongs to a study of T cell repertoires in cytomegalovirus infection. As for the study in general: The study used recently identified HLA-C-restricted and well-studied HLA-B-restricted CMV epitopes. Signatures in public TCR beta sequences pointed to both CMV infection and matching HLA type.

MiXCR was run by TCRdb on the reads, yielding one entry per CDR3 protein. Here the sample spans under 850,000 distinct CDR3 sequences, roughly 30% being singletons. Study findings and constraints: HLA-C-restricted TCR beta clonotypes specific for CMV led the ex vivo response.

This TCR came from a human donor in good health (CMV status not recorded). Some clones in this sample may be carry-over from other donors' samples. This specimen was cultured PBMCs, taken from culture after CMV antigen stimulation.

The CDR3 DNA reads TGCGCCACCTCGTCGGGGAACATTCAGTACTTC. Residues: CATSSGNIQYF. V is TRBV4-1 and J is TRBJ2-4, with D possibly TRBD2 on 5 matching bases. The germline V gene encodes CDR1 MGHRA and CDR2 YSYEKL. V was pared by 10 bases and J by 7 bases, with 11 bases between. The CDR3 runs to 11 residues.